The clone carrying this T cell receptor (beta chain) showed up many times. This specimen belongs to a study of T cells in Graves' hyperthyroidism and ophthalmopathy. Germline V CDR1 and CDR2: LNHDA, SQIVND (reference sequence). V lost 6 bases, J lost 5 bases, and 14 bases lay in between. The CDR3 covers 13 residues. Each diagnosis was grounded in clinical symptoms, serum thyroxine and TRAb, thyroid ultrasound, and orbital computed tomography. RNA transcripts provided the source from which TCR beta CDR3 regions were amplified. Carried out on the TCR CDR3, a first-round RT-PCR used the HTBI primer set. TCRdb itself ran the multiplex PCR reads through MiXCR, one entry per CDR3 protein. In the table there are 500,000 to 550,000 distinct CDR3 sequences, 20% to 25% of which are singletons.

The sequence derives from a man aged 18 to 30 with Graves' hyperthyroidism. This sequence joins TRBV19 and TRBJ2-7; perhaps TRBD2 as D (5 bases). Sequencing was carried out using blood. The CDR3 loop is CASRAGVAHEQYF. Written as DNA, the CDR3 is TGTGCCAGTAGGGCGGGTGTTGCCCACGAGCAGTACTTC.